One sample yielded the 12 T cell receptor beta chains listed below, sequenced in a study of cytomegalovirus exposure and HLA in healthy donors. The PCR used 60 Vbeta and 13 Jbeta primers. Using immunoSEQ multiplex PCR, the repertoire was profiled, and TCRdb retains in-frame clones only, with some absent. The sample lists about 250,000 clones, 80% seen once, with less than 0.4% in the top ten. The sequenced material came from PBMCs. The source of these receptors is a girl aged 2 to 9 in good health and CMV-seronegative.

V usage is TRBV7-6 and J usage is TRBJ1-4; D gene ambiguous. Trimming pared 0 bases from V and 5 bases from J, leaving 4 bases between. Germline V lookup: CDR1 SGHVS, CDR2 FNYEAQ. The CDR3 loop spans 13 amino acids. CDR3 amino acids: CASSLAVNEKLFF. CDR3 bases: TGTGCCAGCAGCTTAGCCGTGAATGAAAAACTGTTTTTT.

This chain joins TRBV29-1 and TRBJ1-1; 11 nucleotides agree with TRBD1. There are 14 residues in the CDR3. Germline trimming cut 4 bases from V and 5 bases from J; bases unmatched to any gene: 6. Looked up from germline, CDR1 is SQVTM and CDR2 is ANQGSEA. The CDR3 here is CSVGTGGLRTEAFF. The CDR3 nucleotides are TGCAGCGTTGGGACAGGGGGCCTGAGAACTGAAGCTTTCTTT.

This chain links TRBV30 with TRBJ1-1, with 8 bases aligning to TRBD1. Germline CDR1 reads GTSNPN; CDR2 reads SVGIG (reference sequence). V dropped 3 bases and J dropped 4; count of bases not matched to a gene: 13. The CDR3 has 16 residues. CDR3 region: CAWSRDRRFRGTEAFF. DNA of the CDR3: TGTGCCTGGAGCAGGGACAGGAGATTCAGGGGCACTGAAGCTTTCTTT.

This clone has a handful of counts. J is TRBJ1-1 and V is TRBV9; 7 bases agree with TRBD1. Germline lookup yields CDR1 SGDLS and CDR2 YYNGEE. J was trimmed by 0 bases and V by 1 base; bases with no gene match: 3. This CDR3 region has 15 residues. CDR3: CASSVRQGVNTEAFF. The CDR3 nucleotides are TGTGCCAGCAGCGTAAGACAGGGTGTGAACACTGAAGCTTTCTTT.

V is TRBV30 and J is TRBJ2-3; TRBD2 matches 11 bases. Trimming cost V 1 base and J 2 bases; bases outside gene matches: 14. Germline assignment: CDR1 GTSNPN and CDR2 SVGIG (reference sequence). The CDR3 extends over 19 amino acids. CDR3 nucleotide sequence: TGTGCCTGGAGTGACCCCTGGGGTAGCGGGGGGGCATTCACAGATACGCAGTATTTT. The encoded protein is CAWSDPWGSGGAFTDTQYF.

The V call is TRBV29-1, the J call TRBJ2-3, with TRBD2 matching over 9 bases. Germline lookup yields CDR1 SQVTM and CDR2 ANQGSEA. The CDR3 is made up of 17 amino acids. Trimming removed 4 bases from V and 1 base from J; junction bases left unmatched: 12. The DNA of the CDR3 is TGCAGCGTTGCCCCCTTCGCTAGCGGGACGGGCACAGATACGCAGTATTTT. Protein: CSVAPFASGTGTDTQYF.

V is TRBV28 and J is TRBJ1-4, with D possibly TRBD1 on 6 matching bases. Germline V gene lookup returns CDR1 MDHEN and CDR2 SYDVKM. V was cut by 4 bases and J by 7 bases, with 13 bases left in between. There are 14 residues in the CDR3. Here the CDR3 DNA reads TGTGCCAGCAGTTCCCAACAGGGCCCTGAAAAACTGTTTTTT. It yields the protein CASSSQQGPEKLFF.

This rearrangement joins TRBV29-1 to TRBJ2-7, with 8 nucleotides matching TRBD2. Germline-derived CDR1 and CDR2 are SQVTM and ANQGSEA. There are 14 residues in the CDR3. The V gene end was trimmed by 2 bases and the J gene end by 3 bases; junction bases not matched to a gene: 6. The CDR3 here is CSVEKVAGHYEQYF. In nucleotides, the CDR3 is TGCAGCGTTGAAAAGGTAGCGGGACACTACGAGCAGTACTTC.

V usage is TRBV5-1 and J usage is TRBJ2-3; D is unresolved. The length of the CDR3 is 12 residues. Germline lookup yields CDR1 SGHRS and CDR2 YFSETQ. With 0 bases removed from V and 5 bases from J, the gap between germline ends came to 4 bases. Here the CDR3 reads CASSLDRDTQYF. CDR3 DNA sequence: TGCGCCAGCAGCTTGGACAGAGATACGCAGTATTTT. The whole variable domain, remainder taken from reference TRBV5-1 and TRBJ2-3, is KAGVTQTPRYLIKTRGQQVTLSCSPISGHRSVSWYQQTPGQGLQFLFEYFSETQRNKGNFPGRFSGRQFSNSRSEMNVSTLELGDSALYLCASSLDRDTQYFGPGTRLTVL.

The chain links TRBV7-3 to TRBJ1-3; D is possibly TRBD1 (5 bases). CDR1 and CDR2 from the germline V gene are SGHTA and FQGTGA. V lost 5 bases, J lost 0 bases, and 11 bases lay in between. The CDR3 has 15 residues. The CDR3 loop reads CASSPGGASGNTIYF. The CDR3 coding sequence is TGTGCCAGCAGCCCCGGAGGGGCCTCTGGAAACACCATATATTTT.

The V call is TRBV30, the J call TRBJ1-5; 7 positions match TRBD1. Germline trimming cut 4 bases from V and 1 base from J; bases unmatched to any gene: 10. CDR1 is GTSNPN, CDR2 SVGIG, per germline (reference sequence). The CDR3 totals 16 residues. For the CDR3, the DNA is TGTGCCTGGACATGGAGGGGGCAAGGGAGCAATCAGCCCCAGCATTTT. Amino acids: CAWTWRGQGSNQPQHF.

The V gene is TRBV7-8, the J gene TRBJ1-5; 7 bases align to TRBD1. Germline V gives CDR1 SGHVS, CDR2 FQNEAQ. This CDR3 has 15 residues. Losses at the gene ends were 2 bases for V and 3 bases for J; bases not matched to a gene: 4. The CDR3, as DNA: TGTGCCAGCAGCTTAACGACAGGGACCAATCAGCCCCAGCATTTT. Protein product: CASSLTTGTNQPQHF.